The entry below describes one T cell receptor (beta chain). This clonotype was seen a handful of times. Its antigen has not been determined. Base qualities were left out, and no much larger clone turns up one base away. Only healthy Caucasian donors were included. Three pairs of female monozygotic twins, all aged about 18 to 29 years, made up the twin cohort. Miltenyi CD45RO+ enrichment and human naive T-cell isolation kits were used to isolate memory (CD45RO+) and naive T cells from PBMC. The method behind the library was 5' RACE. The sequencer was an Illumina HiSeq 2000. Template switching introduced a universal primer binding site; the final cDNA contained a unique molecular identifier, enabling accurate counting of TCR cDNA molecules. Specific primers in the conserved constant-segment region were used to synthesize first-strand cDNA for TCR alpha and beta chains. To control for contamination, every cDNA library was double barcoded, receiving both a SMART-Mk sample barcode and Illumina barcodes. TruSeq adapter sequences and Illumina sample barcodes were added in two successive PCR steps. Sequencing of the TCR alpha and beta cDNA libraries was done on the Illumina HiSeq platform using custom primers. The original methods were these. MiGEC was used to process raw reads and extract unique molecular identifiers, and MiXCR was used to find CDR3 positions. For each individual, recombination models were inferred using an EM algorithm with the repgenHMM and IGoR tools. Shared clonotype analysis was performed with the tcR package in R, normalizing sharing by the product of cloneset sizes. To study raw recombination without the effects of thymic and clonal selection, out-of-frame nonproductive sequences were analyzed. Using fastp at Q25 and MiXCR, TCRdb reprocessed the public reads and kept productive beta chains. Identical CDR3 proteins give one entry, which carries the most common genes and DNA. The V and J calls and clone size come from TCRdb's table, not from the authors' own analysis. In this sample the table shows 280,000 or so distinct CDR3 sequences, about 8.3% of which occur a single time. More than 2% of the sample lies in the top ten.

This record comes from a study of identical twins (dated by TCRdb to about 2016). Study-level background: To test whether fetal clonotypes persist, this study deep-sequenced TCR alpha and beta repertoires from monozygotic twins, from unrelated adults of various ages, and from cord blood. Replicate twin experiments were performed at different times using different library preparation protocols to rule out contamination.

Broader findings and caveats from the paper: Compared with coincidental sharing between unrelated individuals, an excess of low generation-probability sequences was observed among out-of-frame TCR alpha sequences shared between twins. Fewer insertions were carried by abundant cord blood beta clonotypes; a weaker similar trend was observed in young adult naive repertoires, while no such trend was observed in memory repertoires. Recombination models systematically underestimated out-of-frame TCR alpha sharing in monozygotic twins but agreed with sharing between unrelated individuals. Excess twin sharing in beta out-of-frame sequences was weaker because fewer shared sequences lowered the signal-to-noise ratio. Zero-insertion analyses could be partly confounded by invariant T cells such as MAIT and iNKT, although diverse VJ usage argued against such confounding for most clonotypes. Because the same donors could not be followed over many years, the conclusions relied on cross-sectional statistical analysis.

The same data also contributed to another study, on yellow fever vaccine responses in identical twins. Looking at the second paper: The T cell response to vaccination in identical twins was reported by the authors to appear partly convergent and partly personalized. Focusing on identical twins, the study followed the T cell clones that responded to the vaccine, and did so with precision.

Sequencing was performed on memory (CD45RO+) T cells sorted from blood. Explained via the paper, the cell subset or site label denotes: CD45RO+ enriched T cells. This TCR was recovered from a woman younger than 30 in good health.

The DNA is TGTGCCAGCATTGGGGATGGGGAGACCCAGTACTTC. Translation gives CASIGDGETQYF. This receptor chain uses TRBV28 and TRBJ2-5; too little of a D gene remains to name it. The CDR3, from cysteine to phenylalanine, totals 12 residues. The kept DNA is CDR3 alone, 36 bases in frame from the first base. Trimming costs V 7 bases and J 5 bases, and their ends lie 11 bases apart. In the germline V gene, CDR1 corresponds to MDHEN and CDR2 to SYDVKM.